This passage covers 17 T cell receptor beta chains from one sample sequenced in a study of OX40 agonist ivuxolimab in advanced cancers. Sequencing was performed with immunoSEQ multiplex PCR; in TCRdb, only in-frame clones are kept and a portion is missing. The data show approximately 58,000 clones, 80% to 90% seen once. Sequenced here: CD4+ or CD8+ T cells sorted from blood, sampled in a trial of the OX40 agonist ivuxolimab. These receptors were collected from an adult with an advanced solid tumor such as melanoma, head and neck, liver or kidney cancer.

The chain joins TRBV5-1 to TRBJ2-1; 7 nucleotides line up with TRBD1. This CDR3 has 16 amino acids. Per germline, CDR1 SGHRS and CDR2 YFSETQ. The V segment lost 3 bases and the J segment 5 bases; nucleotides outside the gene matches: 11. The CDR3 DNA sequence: TGCGCCAGCAGCTCACTACCTTTACAGGGGAACAATGAGCAGTTCTTC. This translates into CASSSLPLQGNNEQFF.

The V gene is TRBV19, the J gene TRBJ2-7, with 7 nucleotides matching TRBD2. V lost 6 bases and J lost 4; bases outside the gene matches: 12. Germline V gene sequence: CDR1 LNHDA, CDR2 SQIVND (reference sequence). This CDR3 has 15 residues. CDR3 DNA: TGTGCCAGTAGCATCAGACTAGCCCCGAGTTACGAGCAGTACTTC. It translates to CASSIRLAPSYEQYF.

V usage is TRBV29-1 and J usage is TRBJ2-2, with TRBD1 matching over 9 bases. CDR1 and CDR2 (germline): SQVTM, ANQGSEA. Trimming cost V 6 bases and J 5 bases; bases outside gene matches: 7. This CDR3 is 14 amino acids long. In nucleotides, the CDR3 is TGCAGCGTGGGAAGACAGGGGGGGACCGGGGAGCTGTTTTTT. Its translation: CSVGRQGGTGELFF.

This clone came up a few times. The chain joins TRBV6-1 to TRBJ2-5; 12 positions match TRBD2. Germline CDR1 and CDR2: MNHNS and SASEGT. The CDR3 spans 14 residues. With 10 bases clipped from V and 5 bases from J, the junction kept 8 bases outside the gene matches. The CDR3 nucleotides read TGTGCCACAGACCTAGCGGGGGGGCGGGAGACCCAGTACTTC. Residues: CATDLAGGRETQYF.

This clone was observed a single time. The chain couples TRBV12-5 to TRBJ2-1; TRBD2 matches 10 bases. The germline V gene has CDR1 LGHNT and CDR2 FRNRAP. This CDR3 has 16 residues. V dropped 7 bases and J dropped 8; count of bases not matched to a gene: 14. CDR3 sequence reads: CASEAVTGLAIDEQFF. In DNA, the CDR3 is TGTGCTAGTGAGGCGGTAACGGGACTAGCGATCGATGAGCAGTTCTTC.

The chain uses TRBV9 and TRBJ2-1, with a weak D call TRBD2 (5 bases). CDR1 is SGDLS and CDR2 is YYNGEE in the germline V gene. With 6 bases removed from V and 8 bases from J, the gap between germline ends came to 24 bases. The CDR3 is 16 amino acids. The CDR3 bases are TGTGCCAGCACAACCTCCCCGGACCCGCGGGTGGATGAGCAGTTCTTC. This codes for CASTTSPDPRVDEQFF.

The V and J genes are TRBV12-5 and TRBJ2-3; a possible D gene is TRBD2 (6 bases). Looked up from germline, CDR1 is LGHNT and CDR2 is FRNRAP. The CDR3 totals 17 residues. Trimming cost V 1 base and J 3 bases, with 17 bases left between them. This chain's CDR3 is CASGLGTGVLVTDTQYF. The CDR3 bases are TGTGCTAGTGGTTTGGGGACGGGGGTCCTGGTGACAGATACGCAGTATTTT.

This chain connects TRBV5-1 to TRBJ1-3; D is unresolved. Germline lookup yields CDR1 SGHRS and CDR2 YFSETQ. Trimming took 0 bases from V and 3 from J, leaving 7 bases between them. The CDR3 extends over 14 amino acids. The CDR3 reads CASSLESVGNTIYF. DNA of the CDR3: TGCGCCAGCAGCTTGGAGTCAGTTGGAAACACCATATATTTT.

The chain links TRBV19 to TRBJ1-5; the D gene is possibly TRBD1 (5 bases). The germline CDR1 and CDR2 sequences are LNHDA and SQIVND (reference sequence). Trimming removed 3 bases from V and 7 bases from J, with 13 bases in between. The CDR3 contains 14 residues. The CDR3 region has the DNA TGTGCCAGTAGTATGGAGGGGTTGGGACAGCCCCAGCATTTT. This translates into CASSMEGLGQPQHF. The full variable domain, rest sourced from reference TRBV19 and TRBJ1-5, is DGGITQSPKYLFRKEGQNVTLSCEQNLNHDAMYWYRQDPGQGLRLIYYSQIVNDFQKGDIAEGYSVSREKKESFPLTVTSAQKNPTAFYLCASSMEGLGQPQHFGDGTRLSIL.

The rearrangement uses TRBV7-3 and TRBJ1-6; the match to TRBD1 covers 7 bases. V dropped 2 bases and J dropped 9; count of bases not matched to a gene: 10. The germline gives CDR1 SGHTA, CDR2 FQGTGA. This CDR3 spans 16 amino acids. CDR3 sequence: CASSLDPDRRRSPLHF. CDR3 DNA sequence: TGTGCCAGCAGCTTAGATCCGGACAGGCGGCGTTCACCCCTCCACTTT.

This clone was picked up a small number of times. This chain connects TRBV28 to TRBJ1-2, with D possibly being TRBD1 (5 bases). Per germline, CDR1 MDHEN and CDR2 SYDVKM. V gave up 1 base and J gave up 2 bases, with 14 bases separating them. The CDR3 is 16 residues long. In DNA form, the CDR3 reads TGTGCCAGCAGTTTATCCGGGGCAGACTCAAACTATGGCTACACCTTC. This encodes CASSLSGADSNYGYTF.

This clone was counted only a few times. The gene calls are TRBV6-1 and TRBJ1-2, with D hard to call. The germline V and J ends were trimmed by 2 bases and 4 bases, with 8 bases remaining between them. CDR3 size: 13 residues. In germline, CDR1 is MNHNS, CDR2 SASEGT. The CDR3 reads CASSESAVYGYTF. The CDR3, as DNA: TGTGCCAGCAGTGAATCGGCAGTCTATGGCTACACCTTC.

The CDR3 region is CASSDLPQETQYF. In nucleotides, the CDR3 is TGTGCCAGCAGCGACCTCCCTCAAGAGACCCAGTACTTC. J is TRBJ2-5 and V is TRBV5-5; D remains ambiguous. V was clipped by 4 bases and J by 2 bases, with 9 bases between them. Germline lookup yields CDR1 SGHKS and CDR2 YYEKEE (reference sequence). This CDR3 contains 13 residues.

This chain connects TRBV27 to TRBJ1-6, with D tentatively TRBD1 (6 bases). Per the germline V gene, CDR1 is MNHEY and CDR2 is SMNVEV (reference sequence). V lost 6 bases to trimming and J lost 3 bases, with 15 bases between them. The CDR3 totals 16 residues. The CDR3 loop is CASRLGGAYYNSPLHF. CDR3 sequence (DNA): TGTGCCAGCAGATTGGGGGGGGCTTACTATAATTCACCCCTCCACTTT.

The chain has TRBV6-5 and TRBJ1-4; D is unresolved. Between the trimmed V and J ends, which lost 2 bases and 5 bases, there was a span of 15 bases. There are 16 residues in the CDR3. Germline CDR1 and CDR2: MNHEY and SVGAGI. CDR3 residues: CASSYTRRGINEKLFF. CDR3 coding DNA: TGTGCCAGCAGTTACACCCGGCGGGGTATCAATGAAAAACTGTTTTTT.

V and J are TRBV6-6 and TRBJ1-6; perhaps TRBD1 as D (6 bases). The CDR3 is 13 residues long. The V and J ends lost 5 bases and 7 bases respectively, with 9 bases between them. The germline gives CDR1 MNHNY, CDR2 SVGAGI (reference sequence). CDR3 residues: CASSRQENSPLHF. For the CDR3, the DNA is TGTGCCAGCAGTAGACAGGAGAATTCACCCCTCCACTTT.

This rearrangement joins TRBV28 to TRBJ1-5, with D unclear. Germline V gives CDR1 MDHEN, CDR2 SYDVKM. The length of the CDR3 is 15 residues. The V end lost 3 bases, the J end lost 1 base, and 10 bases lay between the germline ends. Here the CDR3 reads CASSFPGESNQPQHF. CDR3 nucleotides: TGTGCCAGCAGTTTTCCCGGGGAGAGCAATCAGCCCCAGCATTTT.